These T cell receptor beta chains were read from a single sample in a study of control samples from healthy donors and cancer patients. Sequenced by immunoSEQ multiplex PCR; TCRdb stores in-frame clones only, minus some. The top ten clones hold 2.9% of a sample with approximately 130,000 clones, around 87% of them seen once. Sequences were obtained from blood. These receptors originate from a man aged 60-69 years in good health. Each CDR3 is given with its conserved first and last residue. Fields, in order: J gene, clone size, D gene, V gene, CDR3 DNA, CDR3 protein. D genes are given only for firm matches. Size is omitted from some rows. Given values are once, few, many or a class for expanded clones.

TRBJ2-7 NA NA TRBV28 TGTGCCAGCAGTTTGGGTCGGGTGGGGGCCTACGAGCAGTACTTC CASSLGRVGAYEQYF
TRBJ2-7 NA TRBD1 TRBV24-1 TGTGCCACCAGTGATTCCGACAGGGATCGGAACGAGCAGTACTTC CATSDSDRDRNEQYF
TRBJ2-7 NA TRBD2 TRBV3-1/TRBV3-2 TGTGCCAGCAGCCAAGGGCTAGCGGGGGGGACCTACGAGCAGTACTTC CASSQGLAGGTYEQYF
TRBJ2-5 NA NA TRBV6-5 TGTGCCAGCAGACGGGCCGGGATCCAAGAGACCCAGTACTTC CASRRAGIQETQYF
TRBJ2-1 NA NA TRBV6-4 TGTGCCAGCAGTACGACAGCATACAATGAGCAGTTCTTC CASSTTAYNEQFF
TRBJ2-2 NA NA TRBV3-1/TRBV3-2 TGTGCCAGCAGCCAAATCAGCTACGGGGAGCTGTTTTTT CASSQISYGELFF
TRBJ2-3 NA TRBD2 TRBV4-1 TGCGCCAGCAGCCAAGGAGCTAGCGGGGGGTGGGAAGATACGCAGTATTTT CASSQGASGGWEDTQYF
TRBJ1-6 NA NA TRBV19 TGTGCCAGTAGTATAGATTTAACAGGGAAGAGCTCACCCCTCCACTTT CASSIDLTGKSSPLHF
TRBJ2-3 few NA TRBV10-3 TGTGCCACCAACTTGGGCACAGATACGCAGTATTTT CATNLGTDTQYF
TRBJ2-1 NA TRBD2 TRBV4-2 TGTGCCAGCCAGCCAAACGGCCTAGCGGGGGGGGGTGAGCAGTTCTTC CASQPNGLAGGGEQFF
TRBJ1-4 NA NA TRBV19 TGTGCCAGTAGTATGGGAGGGGCCCCTAATGAAAAACTGTTTTTT CASSMGGAPNEKLFF
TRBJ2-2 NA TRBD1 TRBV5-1 TGCGCCAGTGGGACAGGGAACACCGGGGAGCTGTTTTTT CASGTGNTGELFF
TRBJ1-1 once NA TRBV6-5 TGTGCCAGCACCAGGGAAAGGGTTTTTTACACTGAAGCTTTCTTT CASTRERVFYTEAFF
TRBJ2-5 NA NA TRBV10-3 TGTGCCATCAGTTGGACTGCCAAAGAGACCCAGTACTTC CAISWTAKETQYF
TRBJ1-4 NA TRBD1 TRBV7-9 TGTGCCAGCAGCTCCCGTGGGACAGGGGCAACTAATGAAAAACTGTTTTTT CASSSRGTGATNEKLFF
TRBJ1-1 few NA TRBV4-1 TGCGCCAGCAGCCAAGATGGTGGGGTTGTCGGGGAGAACACTGAAGCTTTCTTT CASSQDGGVVGENTEAFF
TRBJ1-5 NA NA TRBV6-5 TGTGCCAGCAGCCACAGCTCAAATCAGCCCCAGCATTTT CASSHSSNQPQHF
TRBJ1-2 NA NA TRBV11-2 TGTGCCAGCAGCTTTGCCAGCTATGGCTACACCTTC CASSFASYGYTF
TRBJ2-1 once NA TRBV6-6 TGTGCCAGCAGTCGGGGGTCCAAGAACAATGAGCAGTTCTTC CASSRGSKNNEQFF
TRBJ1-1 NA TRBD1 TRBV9 TGTGCCAGCAGCGTAGGAGGAACCCCGGGACAGGGAAACACTGAAGCTTTCTTT CASSVGGTPGQGNTEAFF
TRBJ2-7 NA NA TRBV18 TGTGCCAGCTCTCTGGACAGACTAACCTACGAGCAGTACTTC CASSLDRLTYEQYF
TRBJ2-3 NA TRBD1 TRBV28 TGTGCCAGCAGGGGACAGGGGCTTTCTATTTCTAGCACAGATACGCAGTATTTT CASRGQGLSISSTDTQYF
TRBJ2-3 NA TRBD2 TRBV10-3 TGTGCCATCAGTGAGCGGAGCGGGGGGTCAGATACGCAGTATTTT CAISERSGGSDTQYF
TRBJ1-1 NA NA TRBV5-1 TGCGCCAGCAGCCAGGGACACGTTAACACTGAAGCTTTCTTT CASSQGHVNTEAFF
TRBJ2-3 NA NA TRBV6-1 TGTGCCAGCAGTGAAAACTCAGATACGCAGTATTTT CASSENSDTQYF
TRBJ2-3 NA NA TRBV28 TGTGCCAGCAGTAGACAACCTCTCACAGATACGCAGTATTTT CASSRQPLTDTQYF
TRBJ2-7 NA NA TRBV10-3 TGTGCCATCAGTGAGTCATACGGCTACGAGCAGTACTTC CAISESYGYEQYF
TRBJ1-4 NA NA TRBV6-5 TGTGCCAGCACGGGGGGCACTAATGAAAAACTGTTTTTT CASTGGTNEKLFF
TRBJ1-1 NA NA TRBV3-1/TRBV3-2 TGTGCCAGCAGCCAAGAAATGGTTGCAGGTTTAAGCACTGAAGCTTTCTTT CASSQEMVAGLSTEAFF
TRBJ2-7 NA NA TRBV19 TGTGCCAGTAGTCCGGCCTGGGGCGGAGGCTACGAGCAGTACTTC CASSPAWGGGYEQYF
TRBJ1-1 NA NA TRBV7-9 TGTGCCAGCAGCGCCTACAGGAGCAACACTGAAGCTTTCTTT CASSAYRSNTEAFF
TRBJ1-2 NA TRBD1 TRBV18 TGTGCCAGCTCAGTCGACAGGGATAATGGCTACACCTTC CASSVDRDNGYTF
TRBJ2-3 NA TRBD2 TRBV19 TGTGCCAGTAGTATACGCCTAGCGGGGGGCACAGATACGCAGTATTTT CASSIRLAGGTDTQYF
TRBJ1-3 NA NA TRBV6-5 TGTGCCAGCAGTTACTCCCCAGGTGCTGGAAACACCATATATTTT CASSYSPGAGNTIYF
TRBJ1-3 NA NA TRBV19 TGTGCCAGTAGTCAACAGAGCTCTGGAAACACCATATATTTT CASSQQSSGNTIYF
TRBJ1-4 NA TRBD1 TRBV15 TGTGCCACCAGCAGAACCGACAGGGGGCGGGATGAAAAACTGTTTTTT CATSRTDRGRDEKLFF
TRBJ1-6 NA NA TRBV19 TGTGCCAGTAGTATGAGTGGGGATTCACCCCTCCACTTT CASSMSGDSPLHF
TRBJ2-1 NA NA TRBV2 TGTGCCAGCAGTTCTACTCAAGGCTCCAGCAATGAGCAGTTCTTC CASSSTQGSSNEQFF
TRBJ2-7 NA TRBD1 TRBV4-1 TGCGCCAGCAGCCTCGAGGGACAGGGCCCCGGCGAGCAGTACTTC CASSLEGQGPGEQYF
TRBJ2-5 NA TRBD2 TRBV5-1 TGCGCCAGCAGCCCCGGGACTAGCGGGCTTGTTGTCCAAGAGACCCAGTACTTC CASSPGTSGLVVQETQYF
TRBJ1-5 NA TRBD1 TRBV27 TGTGCCAGCAGTTTACTCCCCGGGACAGGGGTAGGTCAGCCCCAGCATTTT CASSLLPGTGVGQPQHF
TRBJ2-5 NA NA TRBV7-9 TGTGCCAGCAGCCCAAGCCCGGGGAGTCCGACACAAGAGACCCAGTACTTC CASSPSPGSPTQETQYF
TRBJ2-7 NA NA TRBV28 TGTGCCAGCAGGAAGCAGGGCGGCTACGAGCAGTACTTC CASRKQGGYEQYF
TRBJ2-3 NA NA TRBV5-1 TGCGCCAGCAGCCCGGACTCGGAAGGGACAGATACGCAGTATTTT CASSPDSEGTDTQYF
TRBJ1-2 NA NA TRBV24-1 TGTGCCACCAGTGATTATACAGGCACCAGCCATGGCTACACCTTC CATSDYTGTSHGYTF
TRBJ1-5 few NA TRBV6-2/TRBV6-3 TGTGCCAGCAGTACCCGCGAGGGGGGCGGGCTGACCAATCAGCCCCAGCATTTT CASSTREGGGLTNQPQHF
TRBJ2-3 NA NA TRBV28 TGTGCCAGCAATTCCCCCCTCAGGGGGGCAGGTGGGGATACGCAGTATTTT CASNSPLRGAGGDTQYF
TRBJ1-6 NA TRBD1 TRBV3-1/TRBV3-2 TGTGCCAGCAGCCCAGGGGGGGGTATTTCACCCCTCCACTTT CASSPGGGISPLHF
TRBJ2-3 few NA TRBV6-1 TGTGCCAGCAGTGAATCAACACGTACGCAGTATTTT CASSESTRTQYF
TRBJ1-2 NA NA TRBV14 TGTGCCAGCAGCCAAGAATCGGGCCCCTATGGCTACACCTTC CASSQESGPYGYTF
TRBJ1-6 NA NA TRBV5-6 TGTGCCAGCAGGATAAATGGGGTTCCCCAACCCCTCCACTTT CASRINGVPQPLHF
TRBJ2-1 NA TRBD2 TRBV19 TGTGCCAGGAGAGAAACTGGACTAGCGGGGGCCAGGAGCTCCTACAATGAGCAGTTCTTC CARRETGLAGARSSYNEQFF
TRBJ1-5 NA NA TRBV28 TGTGCCAGCAGCCGTCCGGTGGGGGGGCGGGGGCAGCCCCAGCATTTT CASSRPVGGRGQPQHF
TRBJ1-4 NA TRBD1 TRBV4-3 TGCGCCAGCAGCCAAGATTTGGGGACAGGGGTTGAAAAACTGTTTTTT CASSQDLGTGVEKLFF